The source of this TCR beta chain is a study of cytomegalovirus exposure and HLA in healthy donors. The PCR used 60 Vbeta and 13 Jbeta primers. The table came from immunoSEQ multiplex PCR; TCRdb's copy has only in-frame clones and leaves some out. The profile covers approximately 150,000 clones, with around four fifths appearing a single time and roughly 3.4% taken by the ten largest. The CDR3 is 15 amino acids. Germline assignment: CDR1 LGHNA and CDR2 YNFKEQ. The V end lost 0 bases, the J end lost 3 bases, and 12 bases lay between the germline ends. The TCR was taken from a male donor in good health and CMV-seronegative. Sequences were obtained from PBMCs. The V call is TRBV4-2, the J call TRBJ2-7; perhaps TRBD2 as D (6 bases). The CDR3 spells CASSQDAAGSYEQYF. CDR3 coding DNA: TGTGCCAGCAGCCAAGATGCCGCGGGGAGCTACGAGCAGTACTTC.